Each of the 18 T cell receptor beta chains below was sequenced from the same sample in a study of cytomegalovirus exposure and HLA in healthy donors. The study ran its PCR with 60 Vbeta and 13 Jbeta primers. The data were produced by immunoSEQ multiplex PCR, yet TCRdb's version contains in-frame clones alone and is incomplete. Here the sample spans about 120,000 clones, around 80% being singletons. Sequencing was performed on PBMCs. The receptor source for this set is a female donor in good health and CMV-seronegative.

V gene TRBV19 combines with J gene TRBJ2-6; 7 bases fit TRBD1. Germline-derived CDR1 and CDR2 are LNHDA and SQIVND (reference sequence). The J segment lost 0 bases and the V segment lost 5 bases, leaving 10 bases of the junction unmatched. The CDR3 length is 18 residues. The CDR3 bases are TGTGCCAGTAGTGGGGACAGCTCTATAATCTCTGGGGCCAACGTCCTGACTTTC. Protein: CASSGDSSIISGANVLTF.

The chain uses TRBV9 and TRBJ2-1; a possible D gene is TRBD2 (5 bases). Trimming pared 0 bases from V and 3 bases from J, leaving 10 bases between. This CDR3 spans 15 amino acids. Germline V gene lookup returns CDR1 SGDLS and CDR2 YYNGEE. DNA of the CDR3: TGTGCCAGCAGCGTAGCTAGCTCCGACTACAATGAGCAGTTCTTC. Its protein is CASSVASSDYNEQFF.

The CDR3 nucleotides are TGTGCCAGCTCACCCCCCGGGGGGAATGAGCAGTTCTTC. Its translation: CASSPPGGNEQFF. The chain couples TRBV18 to TRBJ2-1, with 7 bases matching TRBD2. CDR1 is KGHSH, CDR2 LQKENI, per germline. V lost 3 bases and J lost 7; bases outside the gene matches: 3. The CDR3 consists of 13 residues.

The chain links TRBV2 to TRBJ1-3; no reliable D call. This CDR3 spans 14 amino acids. Looked up from germline, CDR1 is SNHLY and CDR2 is FYNNEI. V was pared by 2 bases and J by 0 bases, with 5 bases between. The CDR3 DNA is TGTGCCAGCAGTGAACTTTTCTCTGGAAACACCATATATTTT. As protein: CASSELFSGNTIYF.

A word on this clone: The junction shows a germline mismatch at one end, possibly a read error. The chain couples TRBV15 to TRBJ2-6, with D perhaps matching TRBD1 (5 bases). Germline loops: CDR1 LNHNV, CDR2 YYDKDF (reference sequence). The CDR3 sequence is 15 residues long. CDR3 DNA sequence: TGTGCCACCAGCAGAGCGGGCTCTGGGGCCAACGGCCTGACTTTC. This sequence encodes CATSRAGSGANGLTF. The complete variable domain, with remaining parts taken from reference TRBV15 and TRBJ2-6, reads DAMVIQNPRYQVTQFGKPVTLSCSQTLNHNVMYWYQQKSSQAPKLLFHYYDKDFNNEADTPDNFQSRRPNTSFCFLDIRSPGLGDTAMYLCATSRAGSGANGLTFGAGSRLTVL.

The chain has TRBV6-5 and TRBJ1-5, with TRBD1 matching 7 bases. The CDR3 length is 14 residues. Germline V lookup: CDR1 MNHEY, CDR2 SVGAGI. The junction had 6 bases not matched to a gene; V was cut back by 6 bases and J by 4 bases. The CDR3 coding sequence is TGTGCCAGCAGGAGATCACAGGGGAATCAGCCCCAGCATTTT. Translating it yields CASRRSQGNQPQHF.

This sequence joins TRBV15 and TRBJ2-1; TRBD2 matches 7 bases. The CDR3 has 17 residues. Germline CDR1 LNHNV, CDR2 YYDKDF (reference sequence). V trimming: 0 bases; J trimming: 2 bases; junction bases outside the gene matches: 7. CDR3 sequence (DNA): TGTGCCACCAGCAGAGATGGGGCTAGCGGCACCTACAATGAGCAGTTCTTC. It codes for CATSRDGASGTYNEQFF.

The rearrangement joins TRBV10-1 to TRBJ2-5; TRBD2 agrees at 7 bases. The ends lost 0 bases at V and 11 bases at J; junction bases unmatched: 12. The CDR3 totals 15 residues. Per the germline V gene, CDR1 is WNHNN and CDR2 is SYGVQD (reference sequence). The CDR3, as DNA: TGCGCCAGCAGTGAGTCATTGCGCGGGAGCTATGAGCAGTACTTC. As protein: CASSESLRGSYEQYF.

The rearrangement links TRBV19 to TRBJ1-4, with D unclear. The CDR3 length is 15 residues. V dropped 7 bases and J dropped 6 bases, with 18 bases sitting between them. CDR1 and CDR2 (germline): LNHDA, SQIVND (reference sequence). The CDR3 nucleotides are TGTGCCAGTACAACAAACGGGAGGCCGTATGAAAAACTGTTTTTT. It yields the protein CASTTNGRPYEKLFF.

V usage is TRBV5-1 and J usage is TRBJ2-6; D gene uncertain. Between the trimmed V and J ends, which lost 1 base and 0 bases, there was a span of 5 bases. The CDR3 consists of 15 residues. Germline CDR1 is SGHRS and CDR2 is YFSETQ. The CDR3 loop is CASSLSPSGANVLTF. The CDR3 DNA sequence: TGCGCCAGCAGCTTGTCTCCCTCTGGGGCCAACGTCCTGACTTTC.

The chain couples TRBV20-1 to TRBJ2-7; the match to TRBD2 covers 8 bases. Germline CDR1 DFQATT, CDR2 SNEGSKA (reference sequence). The CDR3 totals 11 residues. The CDR3 nucleotides read TGCGGGGGACTAGACTTCTACGAGCAGTACTTC. Amino acid sequence: CGGLDFYEQYF.

V gene TRBV5-4 combines with J gene TRBJ1-2; D might be TRBD1 (6 bases). V dropped 3 bases and J dropped 3 bases, with 15 bases sitting between them. Germline assignment: CDR1 SGHNT and CDR2 YYREEE (reference sequence). This CDR3 spans 15 amino acids. CDR3 sequence: CASSYARRGDYGYTF. CDR3 nucleotide sequence: TGTGCCAGCAGCTACGCCCGCAGGGGCGACTATGGCTACACCTTC.

The genes are TRBV6-5 and TRBJ2-1; the match to TRBD1 covers 9 bases. The V segment lost 6 bases and the J segment 1 base; nucleotides outside the gene matches: 4. This CDR3 has 15 residues. In germline, CDR1 is MNHEY, CDR2 SVGAGI. The CDR3 sequence is CASRPGQGSYNEQFF. The CDR3 nucleotides read TGTGCCAGCAGACCGGGACAGGGTTCCTACAATGAGCAGTTCTTC.

The table lists this clone with a count of one. The chain joins TRBV5-4 to TRBJ2-5, with 7 bases aligning to TRBD2. This CDR3 spans 16 amino acids. V was pared by 1 base and J by 5 bases, with 11 bases of the junction left unmatched. In germline, CDR1 is SGHNT, CDR2 YYREEE (reference sequence). CDR3 bases: TGTGCCAGCAGCTTGAGTGGGAGGGCCTCGGGCGAGACCCAGTACTTC. Encoded protein: CASSLSGRASGETQYF.

The chain employs TRBV6-5 and TRBJ1-2; TRBD1 matches at 9 bases. In germline, CDR1 is MNHEY, CDR2 SVGAGI. V trimming: 4 bases; J trimming: 6 bases; junction bases outside the gene matches: 6. The CDR3 length is 14 residues. Here the CDR3 DNA reads TGTGCCAGCAGTTTAGACAGGGGGATTGATGGCTACACCTTC. Its protein product is CASSLDRGIDGYTF.

This clone has only a few counts. This chain's CDR3 is CASRGTGEAGELFF. The CDR3 bases are TGTGCCAGCAGGGGGACAGGGGAGGCCGGGGAGCTGTTTTTT. The genes are TRBV28 and TRBJ2-2, with 10 bases matching TRBD1. The germline CDR1 and CDR2 sequences are MDHEN and SYDVKM. V shed 6 bases, J shed 6 bases, and the junction held 4 bases outside the gene matches. CDR3 length: 14 residues. The full variable domain, completed using reference TRBV28 and TRBJ2-2, is DVKVTQSSRYLVKRTGEKVFLECVQDMDHENMFWYRQDPGLGLRLIYFSYDVKMKEKGDIPEGYSVSREKKERFSLILESASTNQTSMYLCASRGTGEAGELFFGEGSRLTVL.

The V and J genes are TRBV7-9 and TRBJ1-4, with TRBD1 as a possible D gene (5 bases). V was shortened by 4 bases and J by 13 bases, with 19 bases between the two germline ends. Germline V gene lookup returns CDR1 SEHNR and CDR2 FQNEAQ (reference sequence). The CDR3 sequence is 14 residues long. CDR3 nucleotide sequence: TGTGCCAGCAGCTCCCCCGACGGCCTTGGGGCACTGTTTTTT. The encoded protein is CASSSPDGLGALFF.

The chain joins TRBV5-1 to TRBJ2-1; TRBD2 aligns across 8 bases. Germline trimming cut 0 bases from V and 1 base from J; bases unmatched to any gene: 3. This CDR3 contains 16 residues. CDR1 is SGHRS, CDR2 YFSETQ, per germline. CDR3 sequence reads: CASSLGSGGSYNEQFF. The CDR3 coding sequence is TGCGCCAGCAGCTTGGGTTCGGGAGGGTCCTACAATGAGCAGTTCTTC.